These 9 T cell receptor beta chains were all obtained from the same sample, sequenced in a study of blood T cell repertoires in COVID-19. Some clones are missing from TCRdb's copy, which holds only in-frame ones; the method was immunoSEQ multiplex PCR. The sample carries some 400,000 clones, about 90% recorded once. The sequenced material came from PBMCs or T cells enriched from blood (not recorded which). The origin of the receptors is a man under 40 who had recovered from COVID-19.

The J gene is TRBJ1-4, the V gene TRBV30; 7 bases agree with TRBD1. CDR1 is GTSNPN, CDR2 SVGIG, per germline (reference sequence). Trimming removed 3 bases from V and 8 bases from J; junction bases left unmatched: 6. This CDR3 is 13 amino acids long. In DNA form, the CDR3 reads TGTGCCTGGAGACAGGGGTTGAGCGAAAAACTGTTTTTT. It is translated as CAWRQGLSEKLFF.

A single count supports this clone. The chain links TRBV7-2 to TRBJ1-2; TRBD1 agrees at 7 bases. The CDR3 runs 15 residues. After removal of 5 bases from V and 4 bases from J, the junction contained 10 bases not matched to a gene. In germline, CDR1 is SGHTA, CDR2 FQGNSA. The DNA for the CDR3 is TGTGCCAGCAGCAGGGGACAGCCCAAAGGCTATGGCTACACCTTC. It specifies CASSRGQPKGYGYTF. The variable domain in full, with the rest retrieved from reference TRBV7-2 and TRBJ1-2, is GAGVSQSPSNKVTEKGKDVELRCDPISGHTALYWYRQSLGQGLEFLIYFQGNSAPDKSGLPSDRFSAERTGGSVSTLTIQRTQQEDSAVYLCASSRGQPKGYGYTFGSGTRLTVV.

CDR3 in amino acids: CASSPPGTPYEQYF. The CDR3 DNA is TGCGCCAGCTCTCCACCAGGGACACCCTACGAGCAGTACTTC. The chain links TRBV5-1 to TRBJ2-7; tentative D call: TRBD1 (6 bases). The length of the CDR3 is 14 residues. Germline assignment: CDR1 SGHRS and CDR2 YFSETQ. Trimming stripped 7 bases from V and 2 bases from J, with 16 bases between. Drawing the rest from reference TRBV5-1 and TRBJ2-7, the complete variable domain is KAGVTQTPRYLIKTRGQQVTLSCSPISGHRSVSWYQQTPGQGLQFLFEYFSETQRNKGNFPGRFSGRQFSNSRSEMNVSTLELGDSALYLCASSPPGTPYEQYFGPGTRLTVT.

The chain recombines TRBV4-2 with TRBJ1-4; TRBD1 matches 11 bases. This CDR3 comprises 16 residues. Germline V gene data show CDR1 as LGHNA and CDR2 as YNFKEQ. The J segment lost 6 bases and the V segment lost 1 base, leaving 4 bases of the junction unmatched. The CDR3 sequence is CASSQAGTGGYEKLFF. The DNA of the CDR3 is TGTGCCAGCAGCCAAGCCGGGACAGGGGGATATGAAAAACTGTTTTTT.

In its sample, this clone was seen once. The chain carries TRBV10-2 and TRBJ2-1, with TRBD1 matching 7 bases. The CDR3 contains 14 residues. The J segment lost 6 bases and the V segment lost 6 bases, leaving 8 bases of the junction unmatched. Germline CDR1 reads WSHSY; CDR2 reads SAAADI. The CDR3 DNA reads TGCGCCAGCAGCACAGGGGCCTTGGTCAATGAGCAGTTCTTC. Translation gives CASSTGALVNEQFF.

The CDR3 reads CASSRLISAGTYEQYF. The CDR3 nucleotides are TGTGCCAGCAGCCGATTGATCTCAGCAGGGACCTACGAGCAGTACTTC. The V gene is TRBV5-4, the J gene TRBJ2-7; D may be TRBD1 (5 bases). The CDR3 has 16 amino acids. V dropped 4 bases and J dropped 2 bases, with 19 bases sitting between them. Germline CDR1 and CDR2: SGHNT and YYREEE (reference sequence).

The chain carries TRBV5-6 and TRBJ1-2; no clear D gene. Trimming removed 3 bases at V and 4 bases at J, with 10 bases between. This CDR3 is 13 amino acids long. Germline V gene lookup returns CDR1 SGHDT and CDR2 YYEEEE. The CDR3 protein is CASSSDWSYGYTF. The CDR3 DNA sequence: TGTGCCAGCAGCTCGGACTGGTCCTATGGCTACACCTTC.

This clone has more than one count but fewer than ten. This chain connects TRBV4-3 to TRBJ2-7, with 8 bases fitting TRBD1. The CDR3 has 16 residues. Germline trimming cut 5 bases from V and 1 base from J; bases unmatched to any gene: 10. Germline V gene lookup returns CDR1 LGHNA and CDR2 YSLEER. CDR3 in amino acids: CASSFSGTGESYEQYF. CDR3 nucleotides: TGCGCCAGCAGCTTTTCCGGGACAGGTGAATCCTACGAGCAGTACTTC.

CDR3 residues: CASSYTGFDGYTF. The DNA for the CDR3 is TGTGCCAGCAGTTATACAGGGTTTGATGGCTACACCTTC. The V gene is TRBV6-5, the J gene TRBJ1-2, with D tentatively TRBD1 (6 bases). Germline CDR1 MNHEY, CDR2 SVGAGI. CDR3 length equals 13 residues. Trimming pared 3 bases from V and 6 bases from J, leaving 11 bases between.